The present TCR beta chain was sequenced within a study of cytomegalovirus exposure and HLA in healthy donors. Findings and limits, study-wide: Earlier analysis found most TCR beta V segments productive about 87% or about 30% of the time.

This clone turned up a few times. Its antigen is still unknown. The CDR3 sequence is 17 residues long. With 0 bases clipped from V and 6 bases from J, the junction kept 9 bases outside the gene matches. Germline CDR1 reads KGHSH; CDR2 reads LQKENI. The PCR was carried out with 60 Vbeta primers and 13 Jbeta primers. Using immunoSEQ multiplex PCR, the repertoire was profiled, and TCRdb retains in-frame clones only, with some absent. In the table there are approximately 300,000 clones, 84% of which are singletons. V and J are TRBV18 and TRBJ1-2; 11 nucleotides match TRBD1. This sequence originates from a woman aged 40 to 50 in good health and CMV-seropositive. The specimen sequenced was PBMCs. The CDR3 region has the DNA TGTGCCAGCTCACCACCGAGTGGGACAGGGGGTGTCGATGGCTACACCTTC. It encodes CASSPPSGTGGVDGYTF. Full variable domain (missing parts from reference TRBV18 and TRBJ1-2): NAGVMQNPRHLVRRRGQEARLRCSPMKGHSHVYWYRQLPEEGLKFMVYLQKENIIDESGMPKERFSAEFPKEGPSILRIQQVVRGDSAAYFCASSPPSGTGGVDGYTFGSGTRLTVV.